The clone carrying this T cell receptor beta chain showed up just a few times. The sample belongs to a study of blood T cell repertoires in COVID-19. Study-wide background: From the United States, Italy and Spain came samples of acute and convalescent COVID-19. The cDNA or gDNA used as material had been derived from T cells, B-cell-depleted T cells, or PBMCs.

Trimming shortened V by 6 bases and J by 0 bases, and 14 bases separated the two germline ends. Germline lookup yields CDR1 MNHEY and CDR2 SVGAGI. The CDR3 runs 15 residues. In the original analysis: Cell counts per sample came from amplifying reference gene primers. Clones were read by immunoSEQ multiplex PCR, and TCRdb kept only the in-frame ones, dropping some. From that table come the V and J calls and clone size; the DNA was used to work out D and trimming. Here the sample spans some 95,000 clones, less than 95% being singletons. V usage is TRBV6-5 and J usage is TRBJ1-1; a possible D gene is TRBD1 (5 bases). Sample: peripheral blood. The TCR comes from a human donor with active COVID-19. The donor label of this sample is uncertain. In DNA form, the CDR3 reads TGTGCCAGCAGCAAACCCTGGGGCATGAACACTGAAGCTTTCTTT. This translates into CASSKPWGMNTEAFF.